Listed below are T cell receptor beta chains from one sample, sequenced in a study of identical twins. TCRdb analysed the 5' RACE reads with MiXCR anew, one entry per CDR3 protein. The sample lists more than 250,000 distinct CDR3 sequences; approximately 8% were seen once. These same records also appear under a second study, on yellow fever vaccine responses in identical twins.

The sequenced sample consisted of memory (CD45RO+) T cells sorted from blood. All receptors come from a woman under 30 in good health. The CDR3 runs from the conserved cysteine through the conserved F or W. A D gene is named only where the DNA matches it firmly. Some rows mark clone size as missing; the rest say once, few, many or name a class of expanded clone.

cdr3_length: 13
v_call: TRBV29-1
j_call: TRBJ2-3
d_call: -
clone_size: -
cdr3_aa: CSVSHRPTDTQYF
cdr3_nt: TGCAGCGTTAGTCACAGACCCACAGATACGCAGTATTTT

cdr3_length: 17
v_call: TRBV5-6
j_call: TRBJ2-7
d_call: TRBD2
clone_size: many
cdr3_aa: CASSLRGLAAGGYEQYF
cdr3_nt: TGTGCCAGCAGCTTGAGGGGACTAGCGGCCGGTGGGTACGAGCAGTACTTC

cdr3_length: 15
v_call: TRBV2
j_call: TRBJ2-1
d_call: -
clone_size: few
cdr3_aa: CASRNEANPYNEQFF
cdr3_nt: TGTGCCAGCCGGAATGAGGCAAACCCCTACAATGAGCAGTTCTTC

cdr3_length: 14
v_call: TRBV12-3/TRBV12-4
j_call: TRBJ2-7
d_call: -
clone_size: -
cdr3_aa: CASGVGGLVYEQYF
cdr3_nt: TGTGCCTCAGGGGTGGGGGGTCTAGTCTACGAGCAGTACTTC

cdr3_length: 12
v_call: TRBV5-1
j_call: TRBJ2-5
d_call: -
clone_size: -
cdr3_aa: CASSAGQETQYF
cdr3_nt: TGCGCCAGCAGCGCGGGACAAGAGACCCAGTACTTC

cdr3_length: 15
v_call: TRBV7-8
j_call: TRBJ2-5
d_call: -
clone_size: -
cdr3_aa: CASSLAASRQETQYF
cdr3_nt: TGTGCCAGCAGCTTAGCCGCTAGCCGCCAAGAGACCCAGTACTTC

cdr3_length: 15
v_call: TRBV2
j_call: TRBJ2-3
d_call: TRBD2
clone_size: few
cdr3_aa: CASSEWRGRESTQYF
cdr3_nt: TGTGCCAGCAGTGAATGGCGCGGGAGGGAAAGTACGCAGTATTTT

cdr3_length: 11
v_call: TRBV19
j_call: TRBJ1-2
d_call: -
clone_size: few
cdr3_aa: CASRFDYGYTF
cdr3_nt: TGTGCCAGTAGATTCGATTATGGCTACACCTTC

cdr3_length: 13
v_call: TRBV6-6
j_call: TRBJ2-3
d_call: -
clone_size: -
cdr3_aa: CASSSATSGTQYF
cdr3_nt: TGTGCCAGCAGTTCAGCGACCTCGGGTACGCAGTATTTT

cdr3_length: 12
v_call: TRBV3-1
j_call: TRBJ2-1
d_call: -
clone_size: many
cdr3_aa: CASSRRWDEQFF
cdr3_nt: TGTGCCAGCAGCCGTAGGTGGGATGAGCAGTTCTTC

cdr3_length: 15
v_call: TRBV5-5
j_call: TRBJ1-4
d_call: -
clone_size: -
cdr3_aa: CASSPVGGEGEKLFF
cdr3_nt: TGTGCCAGCAGCCCGGTGGGGGGAGAGGGTGAAAAACTGTTTTTT

cdr3_length: 14
v_call: TRBV5-1
j_call: TRBJ2-1
d_call: TRBD1
clone_size: few
cdr3_aa: CASSAGQARGEQFF
cdr3_nt: TGCGCCAGCAGCGCGGGACAGGCAAGAGGGGAGCAGTTCTTC

cdr3_length: 13
v_call: TRBV6-1
j_call: TRBJ1-2
d_call: -
clone_size: -
cdr3_aa: CASSEASEVGYTF
cdr3_nt: TGTGCCAGCAGTGAAGCGAGCGAAGTTGGCTACACCTTC

cdr3_length: 14
v_call: TRBV12-3/TRBV12-4
j_call: TRBJ1-5
d_call: TRBD1
clone_size: many
cdr3_aa: CASSLRQGDQPQHF
cdr3_nt: TGTGCCAGCAGTTTGAGACAGGGGGATCAGCCCCAGCATTTT

cdr3_length: 15
v_call: TRBV5-1
j_call: TRBJ2-3
d_call: -
clone_size: few
cdr3_aa: CASSLRTTGTDTQYF
cdr3_nt: TGCGCCAGCAGCCTCCGGACTACGGGCACAGATACGCAGTATTTT

cdr3_length: 15
v_call: TRBV5-6
j_call: TRBJ2-6
d_call: -
clone_size: -
cdr3_aa: CASKLQELGANVLTF
cdr3_nt: TGTGCCAGCAAACTTCAGGAGCTTGGGGCCAACGTCCTGACTTTC

cdr3_length: 11
v_call: TRBV7-3
j_call: TRBJ1-5
d_call: -
clone_size: -
cdr3_aa: CASSLNQPQHF
cdr3_nt: TGTGCCAGCAGCTTAAACCAGCCCCAGCATTTT

cdr3_length: 13
v_call: TRBV27
j_call: TRBJ2-1
d_call: -
clone_size: few
cdr3_aa: CASRKGHFNEQFF
cdr3_nt: TGTGCCAGCAGAAAGGGACATTTCAATGAGCAGTTCTTC

cdr3_length: 18
v_call: TRBV12-3/TRBV12-4
j_call: TRBJ1-1
d_call: -
clone_size: -
cdr3_aa: CAGSFSTTGRGRGTEAFF
cdr3_nt: TGTGCCGGCAGTTTCTCGACGACAGGCCGGGGACGGGGTACTGAAGCTTTCTTT

cdr3_length: 13
v_call: TRBV20-1
j_call: TRBJ2-1
d_call: -
clone_size: -
cdr3_aa: CSAGTGGWDEQFF
cdr3_nt: TGCAGTGCTGGGACTGGGGGCTGGGATGAGCAGTTCTTC

cdr3_length: 16
v_call: TRBV3-1
j_call: TRBJ1-6
d_call: TRBD1
clone_size: many
cdr3_aa: CASSQEWDSLNSPLHF
cdr3_nt: TGTGCCAGCAGCCAAGAATGGGACAGCTTGAATTCACCCCTCCACTTT

cdr3_length: 17
v_call: TRBV10-3
j_call: TRBJ2-4
d_call: TRBD2
clone_size: few
cdr3_aa: CAISESSSGRMQNIQYF
cdr3_nt: TGTGCCATCAGTGAGTCCTCTAGCGGGAGGATGCAAAACATTCAGTACTTC

cdr3_length: 16
v_call: TRBV3-1
j_call: TRBJ1-1
d_call: TRBD1
clone_size: -
cdr3_aa: CASSLPTTGGNTEAFF
cdr3_nt: TGTGCCAGCAGCCTTCCGACGACAGGGGGGAACACTGAAGCTTTCTTT

cdr3_length: 13
v_call: TRBV20-1
j_call: TRBJ2-5
d_call: -
clone_size: few
cdr3_aa: CSASSGTGETQYF
cdr3_nt: TGCAGTGCTAGTTCAGGGACCGGGGAGACCCAGTACTTC

cdr3_length: 15
v_call: TRBV19
j_call: TRBJ2-1
d_call: TRBD2
clone_size: -
cdr3_aa: CASSRAGEPLEEQFF
cdr3_nt: TGTGCCAGTAGTAGAGCGGGGGAGCCCTTGGAAGAGCAGTTCTTC

cdr3_length: 18
v_call: TRBV28
j_call: TRBJ2-3
d_call: TRBD2
clone_size: few
cdr3_aa: CASSSPGSGGIDTDTQYF
cdr3_nt: TGTGCCAGCAGTTCCCCGGGGAGCGGGGGGATAGACACAGATACGCAGTATTTT

cdr3_length: 14
v_call: TRBV20-1
j_call: TRBJ1-1
d_call: -
clone_size: -
cdr3_aa: CSAPGRGMNTEAFF
cdr3_nt: TGCAGTGCCCCGGGACGGGGAATGAACACTGAAGCTTTCTTT

cdr3_length: 14
v_call: TRBV5-1
j_call: TRBJ1-4
d_call: TRBD1
clone_size: many
cdr3_aa: CASSGTGGNEKLFF
cdr3_nt: TGTGCCAGCAGTGGGACAGGGGGCAATGAAAAACTGTTTTTT

cdr3_length: 15
v_call: TRBV5-6
j_call: TRBJ2-2
d_call: -
clone_size: -
cdr3_aa: CASSLEPGYTGELFF
cdr3_nt: TGTGCCAGCAGCTTGGAACCGGGCTACACCGGGGAGCTGTTTTTT

cdr3_length: 16
v_call: TRBV5-1
j_call: TRBJ2-2
d_call: -
clone_size: -
cdr3_aa: CASSLGSLSNTGELFF
cdr3_nt: TGCGCCAGCAGCTTGGGCTCTCTATCAAACACCGGGGAGCTGTTTTTT

cdr3_length: 11
v_call: TRBV2
j_call: TRBJ2-2
d_call: -
clone_size: -
cdr3_aa: CASSWGGELFF
cdr3_nt: TGTGCCAGCAGTTGGGGGGGGGAGCTGTTTTTT

cdr3_length: 14
v_call: TRBV5-1
j_call: TRBJ2-5
d_call: -
clone_size: few
cdr3_aa: CASSTPGGTETQYF
cdr3_nt: TGCGCCAGCAGCACCCCCGGGGGAACGGAGACCCAGTACTTC

cdr3_length: 17
v_call: TRBV5-1
j_call: TRBJ2-3
d_call: TRBD2
clone_size: many
cdr3_aa: CASRRSTSGYSTDTQYF
cdr3_nt: TGCGCCAGCAGAAGATCGACTAGCGGGTATAGCACAGATACGCAGTATTTT